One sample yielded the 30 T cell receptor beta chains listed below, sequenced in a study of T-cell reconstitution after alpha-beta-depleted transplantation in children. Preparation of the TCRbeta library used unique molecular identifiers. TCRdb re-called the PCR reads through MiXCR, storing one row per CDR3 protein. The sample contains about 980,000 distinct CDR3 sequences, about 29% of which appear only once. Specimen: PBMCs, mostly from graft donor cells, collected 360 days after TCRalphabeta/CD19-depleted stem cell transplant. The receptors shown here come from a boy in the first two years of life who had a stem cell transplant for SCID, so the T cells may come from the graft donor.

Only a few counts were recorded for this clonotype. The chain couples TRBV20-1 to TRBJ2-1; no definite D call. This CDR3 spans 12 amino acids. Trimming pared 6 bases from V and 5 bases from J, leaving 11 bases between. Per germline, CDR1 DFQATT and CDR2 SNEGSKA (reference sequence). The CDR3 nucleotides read TGCAGTGCCCCTACATATAACAATGAGCAGTTCTTC. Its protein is CSAPTYNNEQFF.

CDR3: CASSLGFRGGYTF. The CDR3 nucleotides are TGTGCCAGCAGCTTGGGGTTTAGGGGTGGCTACACCTTC. The chain recombines TRBV5-5 with TRBJ1-2; a weak D match, TRBD1 (5 bases). The CDR3 length is 13 residues. CDR1 SGHKS and CDR2 YYEKEE come from the germline V gene (reference sequence). The ends were cut back, 0 bases at V and 7 bases at J, with 10 bases in the middle.

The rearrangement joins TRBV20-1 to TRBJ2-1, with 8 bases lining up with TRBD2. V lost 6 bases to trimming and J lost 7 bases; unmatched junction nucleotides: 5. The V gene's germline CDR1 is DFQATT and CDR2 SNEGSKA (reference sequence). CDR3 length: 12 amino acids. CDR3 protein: CSAAGGANEQFF. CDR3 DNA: TGCAGTGCCGCCGGGGGGGCGAATGAGCAGTTCTTC.

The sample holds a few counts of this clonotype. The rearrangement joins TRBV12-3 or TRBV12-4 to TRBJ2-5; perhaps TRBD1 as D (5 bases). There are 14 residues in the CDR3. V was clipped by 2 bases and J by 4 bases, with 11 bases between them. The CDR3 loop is CASSLSGSGETQYF. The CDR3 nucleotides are TGTGCCAGCAGTTTATCAGGGTCGGGAGAGACCCAGTACTTC.

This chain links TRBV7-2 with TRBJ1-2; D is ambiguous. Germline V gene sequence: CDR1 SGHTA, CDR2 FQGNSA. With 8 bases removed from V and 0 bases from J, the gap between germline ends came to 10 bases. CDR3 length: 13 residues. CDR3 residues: CASGQYPNYGYTF. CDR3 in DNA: TGTGCCAGCGGGCAGTACCCTAACTATGGCTACACCTTC.

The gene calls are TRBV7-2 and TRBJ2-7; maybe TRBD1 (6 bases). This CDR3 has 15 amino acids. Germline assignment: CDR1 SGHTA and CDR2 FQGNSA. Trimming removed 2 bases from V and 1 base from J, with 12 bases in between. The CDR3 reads CASSLSARGSYEQYF. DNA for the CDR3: TGTGCCAGCAGCTTATCGGCCAGGGGTTCCTACGAGCAGTACTTC.

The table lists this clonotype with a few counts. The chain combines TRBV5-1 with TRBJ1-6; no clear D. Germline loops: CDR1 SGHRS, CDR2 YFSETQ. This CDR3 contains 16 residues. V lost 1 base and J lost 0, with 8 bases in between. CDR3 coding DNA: TGCGCCAGCAGCTTGTTGGGAGGCTCCTATAATTCACCCCTCCACTTT. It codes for CASSLLGGSYNSPLHF.

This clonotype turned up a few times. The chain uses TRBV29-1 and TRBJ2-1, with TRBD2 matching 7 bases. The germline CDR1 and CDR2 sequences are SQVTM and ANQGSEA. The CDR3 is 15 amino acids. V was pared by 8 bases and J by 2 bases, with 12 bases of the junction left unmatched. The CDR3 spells CSSSSGGVAYNEQFF. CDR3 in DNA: TGCAGCTCATCCTCGGGGGGAGTGGCCTACAATGAGCAGTTCTTC.

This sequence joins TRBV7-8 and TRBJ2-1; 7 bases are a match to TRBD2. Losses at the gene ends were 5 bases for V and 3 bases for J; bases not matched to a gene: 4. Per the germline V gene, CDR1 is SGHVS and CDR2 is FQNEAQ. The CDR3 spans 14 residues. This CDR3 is CASSSGALYNEQFF. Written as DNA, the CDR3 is TGTGCCAGCAGCAGCGGGGCCCTCTACAATGAGCAGTTCTTC.

The CDR3 region is CASSLMRAPASTDTQYF. CDR3 sequence (DNA): TGTGCCAGCAGCTTAATGCGGGCACCCGCTAGCACAGATACGCAGTATTTT. This chain connects TRBV11-2 to TRBJ2-3; TRBD2 is a possible D gene (5 bases). Trimming pared 2 bases from V and 0 bases from J, leaving 15 bases between. Germline CDR1 is SGHAT and CDR2 is FQNNGV. CDR3 length: 17 residues.

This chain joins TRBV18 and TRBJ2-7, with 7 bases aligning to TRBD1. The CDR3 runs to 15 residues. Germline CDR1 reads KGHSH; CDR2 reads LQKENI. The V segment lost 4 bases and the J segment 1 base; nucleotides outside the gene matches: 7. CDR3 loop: CASSRPTGSSYEQYF. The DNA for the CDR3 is TGTGCCAGCTCACGGCCGACAGGGTCATCCTACGAGCAGTACTTC.

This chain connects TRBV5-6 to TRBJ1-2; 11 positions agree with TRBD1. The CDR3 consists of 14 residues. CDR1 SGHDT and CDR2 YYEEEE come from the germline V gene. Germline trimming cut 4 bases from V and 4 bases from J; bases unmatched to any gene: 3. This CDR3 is CASSVGQGVYGYTF. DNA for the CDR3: TGTGCCAGCAGCGTGGGACAGGGGGTCTATGGCTACACCTTC.

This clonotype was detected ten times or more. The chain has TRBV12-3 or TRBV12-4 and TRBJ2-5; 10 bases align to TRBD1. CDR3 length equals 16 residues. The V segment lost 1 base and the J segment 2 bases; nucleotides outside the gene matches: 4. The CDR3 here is CASSLGDRGLQETQYF. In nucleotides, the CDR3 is TGTGCCAGCAGTTTAGGGGACAGGGGTTTACAAGAGACCCAGTACTTC.

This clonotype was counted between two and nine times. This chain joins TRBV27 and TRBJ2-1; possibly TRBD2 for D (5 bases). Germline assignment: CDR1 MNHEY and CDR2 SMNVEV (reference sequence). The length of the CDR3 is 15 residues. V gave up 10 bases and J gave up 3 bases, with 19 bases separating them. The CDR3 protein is CATGKTRLSYNEQFF. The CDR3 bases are TGTGCCACCGGGAAAACCCGATTGAGCTACAATGAGCAGTTCTTC.

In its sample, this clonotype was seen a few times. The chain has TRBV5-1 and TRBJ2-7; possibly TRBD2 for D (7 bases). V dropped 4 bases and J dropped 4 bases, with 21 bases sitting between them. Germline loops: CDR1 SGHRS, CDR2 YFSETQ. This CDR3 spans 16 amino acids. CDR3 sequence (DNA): TGCGCCAGCAGCCTGGGCCTCGGGGGGCCCAGTTACGAGCAGTACTTC. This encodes CASSLGLGGPSYEQYF.

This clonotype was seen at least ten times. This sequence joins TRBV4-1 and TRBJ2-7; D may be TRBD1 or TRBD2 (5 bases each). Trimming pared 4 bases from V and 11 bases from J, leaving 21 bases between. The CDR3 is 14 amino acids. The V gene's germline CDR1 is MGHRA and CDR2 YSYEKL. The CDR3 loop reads CASSRTGTYSTEYF. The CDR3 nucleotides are TGCGCCAGCAGCCGCACCGGGACCTACTCTACGGAGTACTTC.

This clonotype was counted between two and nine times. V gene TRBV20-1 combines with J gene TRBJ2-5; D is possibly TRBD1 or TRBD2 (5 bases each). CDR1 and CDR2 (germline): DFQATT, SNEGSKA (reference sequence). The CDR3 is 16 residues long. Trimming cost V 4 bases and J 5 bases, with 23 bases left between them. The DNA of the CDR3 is TGCAGTGCTATAAGCCGTTTGAGAGGGGCCTGGGAGACCCAGTACTTC. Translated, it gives CSAISRLRGAWETQYF.

In DNA form, the CDR3 reads TGTGCCAGCAGCTTAGCGGGCAGGGGGATCCAGCCCCAGCATTTT. Translation gives CASSLAGRGIQPQHF. This rearrangement joins TRBV7-2 to TRBJ1-5; 7 nucleotides match TRBD1. CDR1 and CDR2 from the germline V gene are SGHTA and FQGNSA. This CDR3 contains 15 residues. The V gene end was trimmed by 0 bases and the J gene end by 7 bases; junction bases not matched to a gene: 6.

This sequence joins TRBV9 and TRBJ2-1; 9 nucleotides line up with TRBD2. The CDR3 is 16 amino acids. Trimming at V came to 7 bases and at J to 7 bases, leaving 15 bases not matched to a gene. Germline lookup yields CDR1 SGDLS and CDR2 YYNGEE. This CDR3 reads CASSHPTSGPGNEQFF. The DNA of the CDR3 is TGTGCCAGCTCCCATCCGACTAGCGGTCCTGGGAATGAGCAGTTCTTC.

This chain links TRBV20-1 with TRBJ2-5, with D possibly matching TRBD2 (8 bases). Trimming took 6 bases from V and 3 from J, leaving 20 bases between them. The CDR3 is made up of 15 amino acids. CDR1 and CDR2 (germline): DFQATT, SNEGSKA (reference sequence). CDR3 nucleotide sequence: TGCAGTGCCCCCCCGAGGGGGCGGGGGGAAGAGACCCAGTACTTC. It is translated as CSAPPRGRGEETQYF.

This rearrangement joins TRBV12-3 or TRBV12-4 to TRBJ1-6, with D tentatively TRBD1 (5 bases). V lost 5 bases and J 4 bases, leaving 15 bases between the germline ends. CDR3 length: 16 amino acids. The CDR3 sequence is CASSLGEGAYNSPLHF. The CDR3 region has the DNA TGTGCCAGCAGTCTGGGGGAGGGTGCATATAATTCACCCCTCCACTTT.

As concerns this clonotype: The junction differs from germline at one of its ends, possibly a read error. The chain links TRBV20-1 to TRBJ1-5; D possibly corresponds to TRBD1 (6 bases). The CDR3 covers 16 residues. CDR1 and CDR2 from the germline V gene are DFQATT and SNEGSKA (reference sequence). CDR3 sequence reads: CCARDPARGANQPQHF. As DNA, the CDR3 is TGCTGTGCTAGAGATCCAGCCCGGGGGGCGAATCAGCCCCAGCATTTT.

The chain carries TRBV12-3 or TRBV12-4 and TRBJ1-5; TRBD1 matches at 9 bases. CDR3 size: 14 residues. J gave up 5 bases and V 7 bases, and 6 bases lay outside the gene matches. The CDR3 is CASTQGTGHQPQHF. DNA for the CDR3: TGTGCCAGCACCCAGGGGACAGGGCATCAGCCCCAGCATTTT.

In DNA form, the CDR3 reads TGTGCCAGGCGGCCGACCGATCCCTACGAGCAGTACTTC. This encodes CARRPTDPYEQYF. The rearrangement joins TRBV21-1 to TRBJ2-7. TRBV21-1 has pseudogene status. The CDR3 has 13 residues.

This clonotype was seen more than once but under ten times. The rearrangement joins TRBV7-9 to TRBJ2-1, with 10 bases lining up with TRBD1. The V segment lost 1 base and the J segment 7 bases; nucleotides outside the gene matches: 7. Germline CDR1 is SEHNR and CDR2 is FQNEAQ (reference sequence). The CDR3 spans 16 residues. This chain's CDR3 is CASSLVGGQGENEQFF. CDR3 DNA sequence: TGTGCCAGCAGCTTAGTTGGTGGACAGGGGGAAAATGAGCAGTTCTTC. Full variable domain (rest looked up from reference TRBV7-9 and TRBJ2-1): DTGVSQNPRHKITKRGQNVTFRCDPISEHNRLYWYRQTLGQGPEFLTYFQNEAQLEKSRLLSDRFSAERPKGSFSTLEIQRTEQGDSAMYLCASSLVGGQGENEQFFGPGTRLTVL.

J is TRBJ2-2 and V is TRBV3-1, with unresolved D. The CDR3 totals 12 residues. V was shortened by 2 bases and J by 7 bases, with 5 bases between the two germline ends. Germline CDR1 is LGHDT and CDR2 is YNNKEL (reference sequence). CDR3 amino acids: CASSQRYGELFF. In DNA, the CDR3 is TGTGCCAGCAGCCAACGTTACGGGGAGCTGTTTTTT.

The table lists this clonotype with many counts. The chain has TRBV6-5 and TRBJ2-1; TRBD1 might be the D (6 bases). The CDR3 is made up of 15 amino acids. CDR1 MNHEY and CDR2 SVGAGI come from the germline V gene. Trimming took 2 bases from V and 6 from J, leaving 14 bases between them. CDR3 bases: TGTGCCAGCAGTTACGGGACACGAATTCTCAATGAGCAGTTCTTC. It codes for CASSYGTRILNEQFF.

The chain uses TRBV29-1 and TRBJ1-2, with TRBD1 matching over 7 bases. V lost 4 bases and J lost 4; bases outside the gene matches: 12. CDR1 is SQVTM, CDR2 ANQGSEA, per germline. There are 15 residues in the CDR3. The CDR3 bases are TGCAGCGTTGCAGGGGGGGGACACCGGGTCTATGGCTACACCTTC. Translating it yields CSVAGGGHRVYGYTF.

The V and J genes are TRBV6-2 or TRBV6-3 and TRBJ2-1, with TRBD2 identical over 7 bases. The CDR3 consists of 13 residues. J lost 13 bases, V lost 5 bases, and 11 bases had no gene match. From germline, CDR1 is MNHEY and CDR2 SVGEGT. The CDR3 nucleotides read TGTGCCAGCAGTAATAGGCTAGCGGAAATTCAGTTCTTC. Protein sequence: CASSNRLAEIQFF.

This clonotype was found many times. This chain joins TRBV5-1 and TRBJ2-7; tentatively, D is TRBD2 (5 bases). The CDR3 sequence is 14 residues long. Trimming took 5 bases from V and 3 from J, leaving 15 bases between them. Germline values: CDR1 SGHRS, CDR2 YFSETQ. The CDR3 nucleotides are TGCGCCAGCAGTCCGGGCCCGGGGAGCTACGAGCAGTACTTC. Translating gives CASSPGPGSYEQYF.